This TCR beta chain was sequenced in a study of blood T cell repertoires in COVID-19. Study at large: In each case, the material was cDNA or gDNA derived from T cells, B-cell-depleted T cells, or PBMCs.

J gave up 7 bases and V 1 base, and 3 bases lay outside the gene matches. The CDR3 has 14 residues. Germline CDR1 is MNHEY and CDR2 is SVGAGI. Produced via immunoSEQ multiplex PCR; TCRdb's table is partial and in-frame only. The sample has roughly 330,000 clones; approximately 89% are singletons. Participant age was roughly 18 to 90 years, and participants resided in fewer than 25 US areas. The study counted Cohort 3 donors as recovered given two negative PCRs, clearance, or symptom resolution. The receptor's source is a woman younger than 45 who had recovered from COVID-19. The sequenced sample consisted of PBMCs or T cells enriched from blood (not recorded which). The chain has TRBV6-5 and TRBJ2-2; the match to TRBD1 covers 7 bases. CDR3 DNA sequence: TGTGCCAGCAGTTACTTAGGGGGCCACGGGGAGCTGTTTTTT. This translates into CASSYLGGHGELFF.